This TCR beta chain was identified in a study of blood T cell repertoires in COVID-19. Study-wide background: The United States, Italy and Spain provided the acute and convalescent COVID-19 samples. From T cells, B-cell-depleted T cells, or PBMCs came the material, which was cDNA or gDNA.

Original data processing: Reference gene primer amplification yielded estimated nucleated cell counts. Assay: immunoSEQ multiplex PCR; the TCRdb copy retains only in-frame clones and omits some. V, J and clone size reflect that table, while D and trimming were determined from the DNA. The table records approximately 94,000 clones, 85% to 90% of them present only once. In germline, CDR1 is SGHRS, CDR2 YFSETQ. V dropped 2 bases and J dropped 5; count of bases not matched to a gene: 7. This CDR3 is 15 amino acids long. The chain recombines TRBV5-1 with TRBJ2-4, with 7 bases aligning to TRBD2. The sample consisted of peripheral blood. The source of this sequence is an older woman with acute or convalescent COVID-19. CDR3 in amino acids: CASSFDGRGQNIQYF. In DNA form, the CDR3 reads TGCGCCAGCAGCTTCGATGGGAGGGGACAAAACATTCAGTACTTC. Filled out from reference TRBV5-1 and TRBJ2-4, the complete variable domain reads KAGVTQTPRYLIKTRGQQVTLSCSPISGHRSVSWYQQTPGQGLQFLFEYFSETQRNKGNFPGRFSGRQFSNSRSEMNVSTLELGDSALYLCASSFDGRGQNIQYFGAGTRLSVL.